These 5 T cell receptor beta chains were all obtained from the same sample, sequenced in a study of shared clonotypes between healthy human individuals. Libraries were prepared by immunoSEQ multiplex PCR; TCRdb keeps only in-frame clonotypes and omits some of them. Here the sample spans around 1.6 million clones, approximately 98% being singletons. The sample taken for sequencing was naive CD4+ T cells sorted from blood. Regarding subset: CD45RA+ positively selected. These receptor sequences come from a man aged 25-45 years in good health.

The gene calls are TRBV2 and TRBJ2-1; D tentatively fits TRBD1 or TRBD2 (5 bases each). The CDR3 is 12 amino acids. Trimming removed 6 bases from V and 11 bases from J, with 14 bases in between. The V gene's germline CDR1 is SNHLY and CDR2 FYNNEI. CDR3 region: CASSTLGVKQFF. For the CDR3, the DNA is TGTGCCAGCAGCACACTAGGGGTTAAGCAGTTCTTC.

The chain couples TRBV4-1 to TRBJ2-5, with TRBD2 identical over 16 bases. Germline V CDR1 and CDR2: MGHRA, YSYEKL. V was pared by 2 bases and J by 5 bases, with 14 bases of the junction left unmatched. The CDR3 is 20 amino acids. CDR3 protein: CASSQPLVGTSGRALETQYF. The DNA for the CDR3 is TGCGCCAGCAGCCAACCATTAGTAGGGACTAGCGGGAGGGCCTTGGAGACCCAGTACTTC.

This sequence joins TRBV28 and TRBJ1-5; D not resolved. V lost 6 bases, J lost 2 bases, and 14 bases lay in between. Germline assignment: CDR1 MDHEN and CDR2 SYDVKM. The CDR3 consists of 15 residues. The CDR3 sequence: CASRLSDVRNQPQHF. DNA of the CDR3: TGTGCCAGCAGGCTCTCAGACGTACGCAATCAGCCCCAGCATTTT.

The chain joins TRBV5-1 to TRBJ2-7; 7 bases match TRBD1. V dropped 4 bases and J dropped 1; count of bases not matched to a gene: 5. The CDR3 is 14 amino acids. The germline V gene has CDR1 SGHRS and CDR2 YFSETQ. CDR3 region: CASSARDSSYEQYF. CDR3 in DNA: TGCGCCAGCAGCGCCCGGGACAGTTCCTACGAGCAGTACTTC.

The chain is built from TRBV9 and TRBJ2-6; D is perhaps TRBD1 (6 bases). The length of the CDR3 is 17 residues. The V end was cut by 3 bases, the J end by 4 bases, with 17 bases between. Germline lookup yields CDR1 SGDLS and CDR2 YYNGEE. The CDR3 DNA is TGTGCCAGCAGCGCACTTAGAGGGGGTTTAGGGGCCAACGTCCTGACTTTC. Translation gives CASSALRGGLGANVLTF.